Below are 9 T cell receptor beta chains sequenced from a single sample in a study of blood T cell repertoires in COVID-19. Only in-frame clones appear in the TCRdb table, and some are missing; sequencing was by immunoSEQ multiplex PCR. The sample lists about 97,000 clones, about four fifths seen once, with just under 10% in the top ten. The specimen sequenced was peripheral blood. Every receptor here comes from a man aged 40-55 years with active or convalescent COVID-19.

The chain carries TRBV11-3 and TRBJ2-3; a possible D gene is TRBD2 (5 bases). The germline gives CDR1 SGHNT, CDR2 YENEEA. This CDR3 has 15 amino acids. The V end was cut by 1 base, the J end by 3 bases, with 11 bases between. CDR3 DNA: TGTGCCAGCAGCTTAGTGGTCGGGGTTACAGATACGCAGTATTTT. Protein product: CASSLVVGVTDTQYF.

The chain uses TRBV7-3 and TRBJ2-1, with a possible D match to TRBD2 (7 bases). This CDR3 contains 14 residues. V was cut by 3 bases and J by 8 bases, with 14 bases left in between. CDR1 and CDR2 from the germline V gene are SGHTA and FQGTGA. The chain's CDR3 is CASSLAGAWDEQFF. The CDR3 DNA follows: TGTGCCAGCAGCTTGGCGGGGGCATGGGATGAGCAGTTCTTC.

The V and J genes are TRBV11-2 and TRBJ1-2; D might be TRBD1 (5 bases). Germline V CDR1 and CDR2: SGHAT, FQNNGV. Between the trimmed V and J ends, which lost 4 bases and 5 bases, there was a span of 14 bases. The CDR3 totals 14 residues. The CDR3 here is CASSWDPGRYGYTF. In nucleotides, the CDR3 is TGTGCCAGCAGCTGGGACCCCGGGAGATATGGCTACACCTTC.

The V call is TRBV6-4, the J call TRBJ1-2, with TRBD1 matching 9 bases. V dropped 6 bases and J dropped 3; count of bases not matched to a gene: 2. CDR3 length: 13 residues. Germline CDR1 and CDR2: MRHNA and SNTAGT. CDR3 sequence reads: CASRRTGDYGYTF. Here the CDR3 DNA reads TGTGCCAGCAGGCGGACAGGGGACTATGGCTACACCTTC.

The rearrangement joins TRBV4-1 to TRBJ2-1, with 7 bases lining up with TRBD2. This CDR3 is 15 amino acids long. Trimming took 0 bases from V and 5 from J; bases not matched to a gene: 4. Germline V lookup: CDR1 MGHRA, CDR2 YSYEKL. The CDR3 DNA follows: TGCGCCAGCAGCCAAGATTCCGGGAGGCACAATGAGCAGTTCTTC. Translating gives CASSQDSGRHNEQFF.

This CDR3 reads CASSGTSGGARISETQYF. The CDR3 nucleotides are TGTGCCAGCAGCGGGACTAGCGGGGGGGCGAGAATTTCGGAGACCCAGTACTTC. V gene TRBV5-5 combines with J gene TRBJ2-5; the match to TRBD2 covers 16 bases. The trim removed 4 bases at V and 5 bases at J, leaving 11 bases unmatched. Germline V gene lookup returns CDR1 SGHKS and CDR2 YYEKEE (reference sequence). The CDR3 spans 18 residues.

The chain employs TRBV5-5 and TRBJ1-5, with D possibly being TRBD1 (5 bases). CDR3 length: 15 amino acids. Germline V gene data show CDR1 as SGHKS and CDR2 as YYEKEE (reference sequence). With 3 bases removed from V and 2 bases from J, the gap between germline ends came to 12 bases. The CDR3 bases are TGTGCCAGCAGCTCCCAGGGTGGTGGCAATCAGCCCCAGCATTTT. This gives the protein CASSSQGGGNQPQHF.

The V gene is TRBV7-2, the J gene TRBJ1-4; D is unclear. This CDR3 spans 17 amino acids. Trimming left V 1 base short and J 5 bases short, with 17 bases between. CDR1 is SGHTA, CDR2 FQGNSA, per germline. CDR3 residues: CASSLGPPEAPNEKLFF. CDR3 nucleotides: TGTGCCAGCAGCTTAGGTCCCCCGGAGGCCCCCAATGAAAAACTGTTTTTT.

This chain joins TRBV9 and TRBJ1-1, with TRBD1 identical over 9 bases. This CDR3 spans 16 amino acids. The V gene end was trimmed by 0 bases and the J gene end by 3 bases; junction bases not matched to a gene: 6. Germline V lookup: CDR1 SGDLS, CDR2 YYNGEE. The CDR3 coding sequence is TGTGCCAGCAGCGTAGAAGGACAGGGGCGTGACACTGAAGCTTTCTTT. This sequence encodes CASSVEGQGRDTEAFF.